This T cell receptor beta chain was obtained from a study of blood T cell repertoires in COVID-19. This clone showed up just once. Trimming removed 2 bases from V and 2 bases from J, with 10 bases in between. Germline V lookup: CDR1 MNHEY, CDR2 SMNVEV (reference sequence). The CDR3 runs 14 residues. The method was immunoSEQ multiplex PCR; TCRdb's version includes in-frame clones alone and lacks a portion of them. The table shows fewer than 350,000 clones, with roughly 85% occurring only once. V is TRBV27 and J is TRBJ2-7; D may be TRBD1 (5 bases). Sequenced sample: PBMCs or T cells enriched from blood (not recorded which). The sequence was collected from a middle-aged woman who had recovered from COVID-19. The CDR3 here is CASSLGAGPYEQYF. The CDR3 nucleotides read TGTGCCAGCAGTTTAGGGGCAGGACCCTACGAGCAGTACTTC.